These 31 T cell receptor beta chains originate from one sample sequenced in a study of blood T cell repertoires in COVID-19. Only in-frame clones appear in the TCRdb table, and some are missing; sequencing was by immunoSEQ multiplex PCR. The table lists 200,000 or so clones, nearly 85% of them singletons. Source material: peripheral blood. All receptors come from a woman aged 25 to 39 with acute or convalescent COVID-19.

The rearrangement uses TRBV5-6 and TRBJ1-1; D unresolved. V lost 0 bases, J lost 1 base, and 16 bases lay in between. The CDR3 is 17 residues long. Germline CDR1 and CDR2: SGHDT and YYEEEE. In DNA, the CDR3 is TGTGCCAGCAGCTTGGTTACGGGGAGGCTTGGGAACACTGAAGCTTTCTTT. Its protein product is CASSLVTGRLGNTEAFF.

This clone was detected only once. The chain combines TRBV4-3 with TRBJ1-6, with D unclear. CDR1 and CDR2 (germline): LGHNA, YSLEER. The CDR3 extends over 12 amino acids. The V and J ends lost 1 base and 10 bases respectively, with 5 bases between them. The DNA for the CDR3 is TGCGCCAGCAGCCAAGGAGGCTCACCCCTCCACTTT. This encodes CASSQGGSPLHF.

V gene TRBV11-1 combines with J gene TRBJ1-6; 7 nucleotides align to TRBD1. This CDR3 is 15 amino acids long. V trimming: 5 bases; J trimming: 9 bases; junction bases outside the gene matches: 10. Per the germline V gene, CDR1 is SGHAT and CDR2 is FQDESV (reference sequence). Here the CDR3 reads CASSPRDRQISPLHF. In DNA, the CDR3 is TGTGCCAGCAGCCCCAGGGACAGACAAATTTCACCCCTCCACTTT.

The table lists this clone with a few counts. The genes are TRBV19 and TRBJ1-4; 7 bases align to TRBD1. Germline assignment: CDR1 LNHDA and CDR2 SQIVND (reference sequence). With V trimmed by 3 bases and J by 7 bases, 8 bases remained unmatched. This CDR3 is built from 15 residues. The CDR3 loop is CASSIDRASREKLFF. CDR3 DNA: TGTGCCAGTAGTATCGACAGGGCATCTCGTGAAAAACTGTTTTTT.

This clone was detected once. The genes are TRBV7-3 and TRBJ2-3; 10 nucleotides align to TRBD1. CDR3 length equals 15 residues. The J segment lost 3 bases and the V segment lost 4 bases, leaving 4 bases of the junction unmatched. Germline CDR1 reads SGHTA; CDR2 reads FQGTGA. CDR3 DNA sequence: TGTGCCAGCAGCTCCTCGGGACAGGGGACAGATACGCAGTATTTT. Its translation: CASSSSGQGTDTQYF.

The chain is built from TRBV30 and TRBJ1-6; 7 bases agree with TRBD1. Per germline, CDR1 GTSNPN and CDR2 SVGIG (reference sequence). There are 12 residues in the CDR3. The CDR3 loop is CASGQARSPLHF. The CDR3 DNA sequence: TGTGCTTCCGGACAGGCTAGGTCACCCCTCCACTTT.

J is TRBJ1-1 and V is TRBV6-6, with D possibly matching TRBD1 (6 bases). The ends were cut back, 4 bases at V and 11 bases at J, with 14 bases in the middle. Germline values: CDR1 MNHNY, CDR2 SVGAGI (reference sequence). The CDR3 extends over 12 amino acids. DNA of the CDR3: TGTGCCAGCAGTTTCACGGACAGTGTTGCTTTCTTT. Protein sequence: CASSFTDSVAFF.

This rearrangement joins TRBV12-3 or TRBV12-4 to TRBJ1-4; tentative D call: TRBD1 (6 bases). The CDR3 consists of 13 residues. Trimming removed 8 bases from V and 8 bases from J, with 15 bases in between. In DNA form, the CDR3 reads TGTGCCAGCCGAGACAGGTTGGTCGAAAAACTGTTTTTT. It is translated as CASRDRLVEKLFF.

The V and J genes are TRBV6-5 and TRBJ2-1; 10 bases map to TRBD2. The ends lost 7 bases at V and 15 bases at J; junction bases unmatched: 12. This CDR3 is 13 amino acids long. Germline V CDR1 and CDR2: MNHEY, SVGAGI. CDR3 nucleotides: TGTGCCAGCACTCCTAGCGGGAGTAAGGGGTCGTTCTTC. This codes for CASTPSGSKGSFF.

This chain connects TRBV7-8 to TRBJ2-7; 9 bases match TRBD1. The CDR3 is 14 residues long. Germline CDR1 is SGHVS and CDR2 is FQNEAQ. V dropped 6 bases and J dropped 6; count of bases not matched to a gene: 9. The CDR3 here is CASSRTGTGIEQYF. The CDR3, as DNA: TGTGCCAGCAGTCGGACCGGGACAGGGATCGAGCAGTACTTC. The full variable domain, with the rest looked up from reference TRBV7-8 and TRBJ2-7, is GAGVSQSPRYKVAKRGQDVALRCDPISGHVSLFWYQQALGQGPEFLTYFQNEAQLDKSGLPSDRFFAERPEGSVSTLKIQRTQQEDSAVYLCASSRTGTGIEQYFGPGTRLTVT.

The chain uses TRBV30 and TRBJ1-2, with no clear D. Germline V CDR1 and CDR2: GTSNPN, SVGIG (reference sequence). This CDR3 comprises 13 residues. V dropped 0 bases and J dropped 6 bases, with 11 bases sitting between them. CDR3 DNA: TGTGCCTGGAGTGTAAATTTCGGGGATGGCTACACCTTC. This gives the protein CAWSVNFGDGYTF.

To note about this clone: Other nucleotide sequences from this sample produce the same CDR3. The rearrangement uses TRBV5-6 and TRBJ1-5; D perhaps matches TRBD1 (6 bases). CDR1 SGHDT and CDR2 YYEEEE come from the germline V gene. This CDR3 is 15 amino acids long. Trimming cost V 2 bases and J 0 bases, with 9 bases left between them. The chain's CDR3 is CASSLQGYSNQPQHF. In nucleotides, the CDR3 is TGTGCCAGCAGCTTACAGGGTTATAGCAATCAGCCCCAGCATTTT.

This clone appeared once. The chain combines TRBV7-8 with TRBJ1-2; tentatively, D is TRBD1 (5 bases). The ends were cut back, 5 bases at V and 4 bases at J, with 14 bases in the middle. The CDR3 is 14 residues long. Germline V CDR1 and CDR2: SGHVS, FQNEAQ. CDR3 amino acids: CASSDSLGGYGYTF. CDR3 in DNA: TGTGCCAGCAGCGACTCCCTCGGGGGCTATGGCTACACCTTC.

V gene TRBV28 combines with J gene TRBJ1-4; D not resolved. CDR1 is MDHEN, CDR2 SYDVKM, per germline. CDR3 size: 11 residues. The V end lost 4 bases, the J end lost 10 bases, and 7 bases lay between the germline ends. The CDR3 loop is CASSSGLKLFF. The CDR3 region has the DNA TGTGCCAGCAGTTCGGGGTTAAAACTGTTTTTT.

The chain joins TRBV7-2 to TRBJ2-1; tentative D call: TRBD2 (5 bases). Germline CDR1 and CDR2: SGHTA and FQGNSA. The CDR3 is 14 amino acids. With 0 bases removed from V and 6 bases from J, the gap between germline ends came to 9 bases. The CDR3 loop is CASSLAGSGNEQFF. In DNA, the CDR3 is TGTGCCAGCAGCTTAGCAGGGAGTGGCAATGAGCAGTTCTTC.

J is TRBJ2-7 and V is TRBV28; 7 bases are shared with TRBD1. The germline gives CDR1 MDHEN, CDR2 SYDVKM. The CDR3 is made up of 17 amino acids. Trimming took 4 bases from V and 3 from J; bases not matched to a gene: 15. The CDR3 is CASSSPGGFGYNYEQYF. The CDR3 bases are TGTGCCAGCAGTTCGCCAGGGGGATTTGGCTATAACTACGAGCAGTACTTC. The whole variable domain, filled in from reference TRBV28 and TRBJ2-7, reads DVKVTQSSRYLVKRTGEKVFLECVQDMDHENMFWYRQDPGLGLRLIYFSYDVKMKEKGDIPEGYSVSREKKERFSLILESASTNQTSMYLCASSSPGGFGYNYEQYFGPGTRLTVT.

This clone was picked up a small number of times. An end of the junction differs from the germline gene, which may be a read error. V and J are TRBV6-2 or TRBV6-3 and TRBJ1-5; D remains unclear. The CDR3 is 14 amino acids. Germline CDR1 reads MNHEY; CDR2 reads SVGEGT. CDR3 in amino acids: CASRYSATNQPQHF. The CDR3 nucleotides read TGTGCCAGCAGATACTCGGCGACAAATCAGCCCCAGCATTTT.

This chain joins TRBV19 and TRBJ2-1; TRBD1 matches at 7 bases. The CDR3 runs to 15 residues. V was clipped by 1 base and J by 6 bases; unmatched bases: 6. Germline CDR1 reads LNHDA; CDR2 reads SQIVND (reference sequence). This chain's CDR3 is CASSIGGQKSNEQFF. CDR3 nucleotides: TGTGCCAGTAGTATAGGGGGACAGAAGTCCAATGAGCAGTTCTTC. Full variable domain (missing parts from reference TRBV19 and TRBJ2-1): DGGITQSPKYLFRKEGQNVTLSCEQNLNHDAMYWYRQDPGQGLRLIYYSQIVNDFQKGDIAEGYSVSREKKESFPLTVTSAQKNPTAFYLCASSIGGQKSNEQFFGPGTRLTVL.

This clone was picked up one time. The gene calls are TRBV29-1 and TRBJ1-1; D is unclear. The CDR3 is 12 amino acids. CDR1 is SQVTM and CDR2 is ANQGSEA in the germline V gene. The CDR3 nucleotides are TGCACCCTGAAACGGGGTCGCTCGGAAGCTTTCTTT. Amino acid sequence: CTLKRGRSEAFF.

This chain uses TRBV21-1 with TRBJ2-3; the table calls TRBD2, which could not be checked here. TRBV21-1 is a pseudogene. The CDR3 is 16 residues long. DNA of the CDR3: TGTGCCAGCAGCAAAGCCGGGACTACTATCACAGATACGCAGTATTTT. It codes for CASSKAGTTITDTQYF.

This chain links TRBV6-1 with TRBJ2-5; 9 positions match TRBD2. V dropped 2 bases and J dropped 2; count of bases not matched to a gene: 3. CDR1 is MNHNS, CDR2 SASEGT, per germline. The CDR3 has 15 amino acids. CDR3: CASSEQAGGQETQYF. For the CDR3, the DNA is TGTGCCAGCAGTGAACAGGCGGGGGGGCAAGAGACCCAGTACTTC.

The V and J genes are TRBV5-1 and TRBJ2-2; tentatively, D is TRBD2 (6 bases). The V gene lost 5 bases and the J gene lost 4 bases, with 18 bases spanning the gap. The CDR3 is made up of 16 amino acids. Per germline, CDR1 SGHRS and CDR2 YFSETQ. CDR3 DNA: TGCGCCAGCAGTTTTAACGGGGGAGAGGTCACCGGGGAGCTGTTTTTT. Encoded protein: CASSFNGGEVTGELFF.

This clone was seen just once. The genes are TRBV5-6 and TRBJ1-1; 7 bases align to TRBD1. The junction had 5 bases not matched to a gene; V was cut back by 2 bases and J by 7 bases. CDR3 length: 13 residues. The V gene's germline CDR1 is SGHDT and CDR2 YYEEEE. CDR3 in DNA: TGTGCCAGCAGCTTCATAACAGGGGATGAAGCTTTCTTT. This sequence encodes CASSFITGDEAFF.

The V gene is TRBV5-4, the J gene TRBJ2-5; 15 bases agree with TRBD2. Germline CDR1 and CDR2: SGHNT and YYREEE (reference sequence). This CDR3 spans 17 amino acids. The junction had 5 bases not matched to a gene; V was cut back by 5 bases and J by 0 bases. The CDR3 DNA reads TGTGCCAGCAGGATGGGACTAGCGGGGGGCCACCAAGAGACCCAGTACTTC. This sequence encodes CASRMGLAGGHQETQYF.

The chain combines TRBV19 with TRBJ2-2; D perhaps matches TRBD2 (6 bases). Between the trimmed V and J ends, which lost 5 bases and 1 base, there was a span of 17 bases. Germline V lookup: CDR1 LNHDA, CDR2 SQIVND (reference sequence). The CDR3 extends over 17 amino acids. The CDR3 reads CASSWGDTSLNTGELFF. CDR3 DNA: TGTGCCAGTAGTTGGGGCGATACTAGCCTGAACACCGGGGAGCTGTTTTTT.

This clone was observed once. The chain combines TRBV6-2 or TRBV6-3 with TRBJ1-3, with a possible D match to TRBD1 (5 bases). CDR1 and CDR2 from the germline V gene are MNHEY and SVGEGT. Trimming pared 4 bases from V and 3 bases from J, leaving 10 bases between. The CDR3 sequence is 14 residues long. CDR3 nucleotide sequence: TGTGCCAGCAGTTCTGACAGACTTGGAAACACCATATATTTT. This codes for CASSSDRLGNTIYF.

This clone has just a few counts. CDR3 residues: CASGHLQWEQYF. In DNA form, the CDR3 reads TGTGCCAGTGGACACCTTCAGTGGGAGCAGTACTTC. This sequence joins TRBV7-2 and TRBJ2-7; D is perhaps TRBD1 (5 bases). This CDR3 has 12 residues. From germline, CDR1 is SGHTA and CDR2 FQGNSA. V dropped 9 bases and J dropped 7 bases, with 16 bases sitting between them.

This clone showed up just a few times. J is TRBJ1-5 and V is TRBV27, with D perhaps TRBD1 (6 bases). Germline V CDR1 and CDR2: MNHEY, SMNVEV (reference sequence). The V end lost 6 bases, the J end lost 7 bases, and 13 bases lay between the germline ends. This CDR3 contains 13 residues. The CDR3 protein is CASSLQGRQPQHF. In nucleotides, the CDR3 is TGTGCCAGCAGCTTACAGGGAAGACAGCCCCAGCATTTT.

The chain recombines TRBV5-5 with TRBJ2-7; TRBD1 matches 10 bases. CDR1 and CDR2 from the germline V gene are SGHKS and YYEKEE (reference sequence). The CDR3 has 15 amino acids. The ends lost 1 base at V and 8 bases at J; junction bases unmatched: 9. The CDR3 reads CASSLPLTGGAQQYF. CDR3 nucleotides: TGTGCCAGCAGCTTGCCCCTGACAGGGGGCGCCCAGCAGTACTTC.

Here the CDR3 DNA reads TGTGCCAGTAGTCTCCGACAGGGAACGGGCACTGAAGCTTTCTTT. It codes for CASSLRQGTGTEAFF. This sequence joins TRBV19 and TRBJ1-1; 7 bases are a match to TRBD1. Germline values: CDR1 LNHDA, CDR2 SQIVND (reference sequence). Trimming removed 5 bases from V and 4 bases from J; junction bases left unmatched: 10. This CDR3 contains 15 residues.

The chain recombines TRBV7-2 with TRBJ2-7; TRBD2 is a possible D gene (5 bases). The CDR3 runs to 15 residues. Germline CDR1 SGHTA, CDR2 FQGNSA. Trimming stripped 1 base from V and 7 bases from J, with 17 bases between. The CDR3 nucleotides are TGTGCCAGCAGCTTAGTCCCTAGCTCCGGTGTGGAGCAGTACTTC. This sequence encodes CASSLVPSSGVEQYF.